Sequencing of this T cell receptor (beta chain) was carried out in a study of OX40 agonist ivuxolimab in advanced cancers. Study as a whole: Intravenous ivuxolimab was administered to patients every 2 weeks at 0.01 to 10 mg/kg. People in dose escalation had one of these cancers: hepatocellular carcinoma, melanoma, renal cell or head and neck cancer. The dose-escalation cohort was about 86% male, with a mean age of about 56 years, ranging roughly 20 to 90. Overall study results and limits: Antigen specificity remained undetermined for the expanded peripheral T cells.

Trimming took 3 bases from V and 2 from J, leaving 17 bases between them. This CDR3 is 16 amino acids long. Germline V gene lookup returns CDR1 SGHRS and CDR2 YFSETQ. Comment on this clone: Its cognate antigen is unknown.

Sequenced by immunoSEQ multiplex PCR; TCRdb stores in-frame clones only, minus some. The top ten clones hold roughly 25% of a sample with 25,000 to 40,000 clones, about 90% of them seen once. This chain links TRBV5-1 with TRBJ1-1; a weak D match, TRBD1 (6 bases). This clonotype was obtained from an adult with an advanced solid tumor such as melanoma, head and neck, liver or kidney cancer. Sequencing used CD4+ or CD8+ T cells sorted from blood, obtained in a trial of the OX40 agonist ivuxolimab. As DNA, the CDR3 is TGCGCCAGCAGCTCGAACCTACAGGGACTAAACACTGAAGCTTTCTTT. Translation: CASSSNLQGLNTEAFF.